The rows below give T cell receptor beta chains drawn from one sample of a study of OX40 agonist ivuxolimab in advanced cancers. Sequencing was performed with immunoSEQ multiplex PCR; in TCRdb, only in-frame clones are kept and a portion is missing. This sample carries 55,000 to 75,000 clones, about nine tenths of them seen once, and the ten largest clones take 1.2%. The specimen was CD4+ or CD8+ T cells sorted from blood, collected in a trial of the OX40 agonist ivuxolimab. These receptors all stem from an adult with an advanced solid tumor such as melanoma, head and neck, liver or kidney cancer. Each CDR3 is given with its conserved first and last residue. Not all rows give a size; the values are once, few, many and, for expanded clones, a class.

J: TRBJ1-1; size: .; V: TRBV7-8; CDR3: CASSEYRSQGLNTEAFF
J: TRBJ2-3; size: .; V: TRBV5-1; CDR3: CASSFGQRGDTQYF
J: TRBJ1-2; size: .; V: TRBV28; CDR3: CASTPMGVLTNYGYTF
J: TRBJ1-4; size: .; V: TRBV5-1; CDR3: CASSLLGTDNEKLFF
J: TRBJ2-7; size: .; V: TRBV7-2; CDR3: CASSLVGGQYF
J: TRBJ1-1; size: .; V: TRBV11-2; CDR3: CASSLGVSNTEAFF
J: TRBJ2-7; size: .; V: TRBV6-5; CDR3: CASSVTSGSYEQYF
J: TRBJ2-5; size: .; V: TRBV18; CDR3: CASSPRGETQYF
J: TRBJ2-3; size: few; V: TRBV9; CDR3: CASSVLTGSTSTDTQYF
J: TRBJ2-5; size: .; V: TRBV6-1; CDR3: CASSATGPGETQYF
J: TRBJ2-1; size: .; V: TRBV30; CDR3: CAWQGLADNEQFF
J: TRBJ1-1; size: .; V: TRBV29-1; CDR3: CSIRWQGGTEAFF
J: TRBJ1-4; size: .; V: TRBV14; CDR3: CASSPSNPATNEKLFF
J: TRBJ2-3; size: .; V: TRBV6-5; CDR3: CASRTESSTDTQYF
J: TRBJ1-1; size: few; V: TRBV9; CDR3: CASSIGTVNEAFF
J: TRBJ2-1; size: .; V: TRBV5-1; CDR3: CASSLTLDDEQFF
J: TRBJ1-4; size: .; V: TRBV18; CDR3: CASSRDRDNEKLFF
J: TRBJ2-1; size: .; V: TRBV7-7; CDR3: CASSLGPDQGEQFF
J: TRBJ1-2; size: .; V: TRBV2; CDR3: CASSGQGVYYGYTF
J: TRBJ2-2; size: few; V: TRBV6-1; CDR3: CASTFNTGELFF
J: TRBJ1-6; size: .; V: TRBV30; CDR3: CAWSSGSGDSPLHF
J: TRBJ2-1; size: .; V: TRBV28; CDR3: CASSSGDGSEQFF
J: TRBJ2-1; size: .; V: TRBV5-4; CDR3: CASSLSSWDEQFF
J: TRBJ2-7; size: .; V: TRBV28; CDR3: CASSLVAGGNEQYF
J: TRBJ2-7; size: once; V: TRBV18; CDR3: CASSPRTSGAFEQYF
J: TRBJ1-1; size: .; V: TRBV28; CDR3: CASSLGGLNTEAFF
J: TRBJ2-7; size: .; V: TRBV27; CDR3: CASKQGGSYEQYF
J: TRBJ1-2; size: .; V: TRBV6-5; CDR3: CASRTDGRANYGYTF
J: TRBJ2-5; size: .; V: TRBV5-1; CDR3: CASSLGGTSEGLETQYF
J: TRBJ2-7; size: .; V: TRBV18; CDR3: CASSPNQQVSGEQYF
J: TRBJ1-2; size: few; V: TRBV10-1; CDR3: CARGQGRYGYTF
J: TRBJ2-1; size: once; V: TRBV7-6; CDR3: CASSLAGTRNEQFF
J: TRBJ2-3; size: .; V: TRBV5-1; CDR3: CASSLSDSSTDTQYF
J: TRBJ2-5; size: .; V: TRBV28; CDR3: CASSGQTQETQYF
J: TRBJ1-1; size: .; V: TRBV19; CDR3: CASRSTVNTEAFF
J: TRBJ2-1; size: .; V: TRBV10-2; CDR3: CASSGGDSRNEQFF